The 21 T cell receptor beta chains below were found in one sample sequenced in a study of OX40 agonist ivuxolimab in advanced cancers. TCRdb's table, derived via immunoSEQ multiplex PCR, lists solely in-frame clones and lacks some. The top ten hold roughly 27% of the sample, which has 9,500 to 15,000 clones, roughly three quarters seen once. This sample comprised CD4+ or CD8+ T cells sorted from blood, obtained in a trial of the OX40 agonist ivuxolimab. These receptors were taken from an adult with an advanced solid tumor such as melanoma, head and neck, liver or kidney cancer.

The chain links TRBV11-2 to TRBJ2-7; D is uncertain. The CDR3 contains 12 residues. With 3 bases removed from V and 4 bases from J, the gap between germline ends came to 7 bases. CDR1 is SGHAT and CDR2 is FQNNGV in the germline V gene. CDR3 region: CASSFLGYEQYF. The CDR3 DNA is TGTGCCAGCAGCTTTTTGGGTTACGAGCAGTACTTC.

The chain combines TRBV27 with TRBJ1-1; D unclear. Trimming left V 2 bases short and J 1 base short, with 5 bases between. The CDR3 sequence is 13 residues long. Germline CDR1 and CDR2: MNHEY and SMNVEV (reference sequence). CDR3 amino acids: CASSLGQNTEAFF. The CDR3 DNA reads TGTGCCAGCAGTTTAGGGCAGAACACTGAAGCTTTCTTT.

The chain is built from TRBV5-1 and TRBJ1-4, with 12 bases that match TRBD1. The CDR3 covers 15 residues. The V and J ends lost 4 bases and 8 bases, in that order; junction bases with no gene match: 6. CDR1 is SGHRS and CDR2 is YFSETQ in the germline V gene. The DNA for the CDR3 is TGCGCCAGCAGCGAGGGACAGGGGGCAGGGGAAAAACTGTTTTTT. Residues: CASSEGQGAGEKLFF.

This chain connects TRBV4-1 to TRBJ2-7, with D maybe TRBD2 (5 bases). This CDR3 has 14 amino acids. The germline V gene encodes CDR1 MGHRA and CDR2 YSYEKL. Trimming cost V 0 bases and J 5 bases, with 11 bases left between them. CDR3: CASSQDRGRDEQYF. The CDR3 DNA reads as TGCGCCAGCAGCCAAGATCGTGGGCGGGACGAGCAGTACTTC.

The chain carries TRBV6-4 and TRBJ2-1; TRBD2 matches 10 bases. Germline loops: CDR1 MRHNA, CDR2 SNTAGT. Trimming cost V 1 base and J 7 bases; bases outside gene matches: 4. The length of the CDR3 is 15 residues. In DNA, the CDR3 is TGTGCCAGCAGTGACTGGCTAGCGGGAGTTAATGAGCAGTTCTTC. Translated: CASSDWLAGVNEQFF.

The CDR3 region has the DNA TGTGCCAGTAGTATGTGGGGGGCAGATACGCAGTATTTT. It codes for CASSMWGADTQYF. The chain has TRBV19 and TRBJ2-3; tentative D call: TRBD2 (6 bases). V lost 3 bases to trimming and J lost 4 bases, with 8 bases between them. Germline V gene data show CDR1 as LNHDA and CDR2 as SQIVND (reference sequence). The CDR3 contains 13 residues. The variable domain in full, completed from reference TRBV19 and TRBJ2-3, reads DGGITQSPKYLFRKEGQNVTLSCEQNLNHDAMYWYRQDPGQGLRLIYYSQIVNDFQKGDIAEGYSVSREKKESFPLTVTSAQKNPTAFYLCASSMWGADTQYFGPGTRLTVL.

The chain joins TRBV5-1 to TRBJ1-3; no firm D call. Trimming removed 0 bases from V and 2 bases from J, with 9 bases in between. This CDR3 has 15 amino acids. From germline, CDR1 is SGHRS and CDR2 YFSETQ. CDR3 coding DNA: TGCGCCAGCAGCTTGGAAGGCTTAACTGGAAACACCATATATTTT. Translating gives CASSLEGLTGNTIYF.

CDR3 sequence reads: CASSSGQGVDEQFF. CDR3 nucleotide sequence: TGCGCCAGCAGCTCGGGACAGGGGGTCGATGAGCAGTTCTTC. J is TRBJ2-1 and V is TRBV5-1; 11 nucleotides align to TRBD1. In germline, CDR1 is SGHRS, CDR2 YFSETQ. The CDR3 totals 14 residues. J gave up 8 bases and V 3 bases, and 4 bases lay outside the gene matches.

The chain employs TRBV28 and TRBJ2-7; TRBD2 matches 8 bases. The CDR3 consists of 16 residues. Trimming cost V 3 bases and J 0 bases; bases outside gene matches: 7. Germline assignment: CDR1 MDHEN and CDR2 SYDVKM. As DNA, the CDR3 is TGTGCCAGCAGTTTCACCAGCGGGAGTTTCTCCTACGAGCAGTACTTC. Residues: CASSFTSGSFSYEQYF.

V usage is TRBV15 and J usage is TRBJ2-1, with a weak D call TRBD2 (5 bases). The germline V and J ends were trimmed by 4 bases and 4 bases, with 17 bases remaining between them. Looked up from germline, CDR1 is LNHNV and CDR2 is YYDKDF (reference sequence). The CDR3 length is 16 residues. The CDR3: CATSNSLMGRYNEQFF. The CDR3 nucleotides read TGTGCCACCAGCAATTCACTAATGGGGAGATACAATGAGCAGTTCTTC. Filled out from reference TRBV15 and TRBJ2-1, the complete variable domain reads DAMVIQNPRYQVTQFGKPVTLSCSQTLNHNVMYWYQQKSSQAPKLLFHYYDKDFNNEADTPDNFQSRRPNTSFCFLDIRSPGLGDTAMYLCATSNSLMGRYNEQFFGPGTRLTVL.

This clone was recorded a few times. This rearrangement joins TRBV11-3 to TRBJ1-1; unclear D gene. CDR1 is SGHNT and CDR2 is YENEEA in the germline V gene. The CDR3 is 13 residues long. V lost 1 base and J lost 3, with 6 bases in between. CDR3 sequence reads: CASSLGLYTEAFF. The CDR3 DNA is TGTGCCAGCAGCTTAGGCTTGTACACTGAAGCTTTCTTT.

The chain links TRBV28 to TRBJ1-6; D is possibly TRBD1 (5 bases). V lost 2 bases and J 4 bases, leaving 9 bases between the germline ends. The CDR3 is made up of 15 amino acids. Germline loops: CDR1 MDHEN, CDR2 SYDVKM. The CDR3 bases are TGTGCCAGCAGTTTAGCCAGGGAGTATAATTCACCCCTCCACTTT. Amino acids: CASSLAREYNSPLHF.

The genes are TRBV28 and TRBJ1-2; D is uncertain. The germline V gene encodes CDR1 MDHEN and CDR2 SYDVKM. With 6 bases removed from V and 1 base from J, the gap between germline ends came to 18 bases. This CDR3 contains 16 residues. CDR3 bases: TGTGCCAGCAGCCGTACCCCCTCGGGCCTTAACTATGGCTACACCTTC. Its translation is CASSRTPSGLNYGYTF.

The CDR3 region has the DNA TGTGCCAGCAGCCCATTTGCAGCTAACTATGGCTACACCTTC. This codes for CASSPFAANYGYTF. The rearrangement uses TRBV27 and TRBJ1-2; D is undetermined. Trimming shortened V by 6 bases and J by 0 bases, and 11 bases separated the two germline ends. Per the germline V gene, CDR1 is MNHEY and CDR2 is SMNVEV (reference sequence). The CDR3 length is 14 residues.

The chain has TRBV2 and TRBJ1-5, with D unresolved. The CDR3 extends over 13 amino acids. V lost 0 bases, J lost 6 bases, and 6 bases lay in between. The V gene's germline CDR1 is SNHLY and CDR2 FYNNEI. The CDR3 DNA follows: TGTGCCAGCAGTGAAGCCCCAGGTCAGCCCCAGCATTTT. This translates into CASSEAPGQPQHF.

By sample share, this clone is medium-sized (0.01 to 0.1%). The chain combines TRBV7-9 with TRBJ2-1; 12 nucleotides line up with TRBD2. The V segment lost 5 bases and the J segment 1 base; nucleotides outside the gene matches: 9. The CDR3 loop spans 18 amino acids. Per the germline V gene, CDR1 is SEHNR and CDR2 is FQNEAQ (reference sequence). In nucleotides, the CDR3 is TGTGCCAGCAGCCAAACCGGGACTAGCGGGTCTTCCTACAATGAGCAGTTCTTC. It is translated as CASSQTGTSGSSYNEQFF.

V gene TRBV6-6 combines with J gene TRBJ2-2, with TRBD2 matching over 7 bases. This CDR3 region has 15 residues. With V trimmed by 5 bases and J by 3 bases, 6 bases remained unmatched. From germline, CDR1 is MNHNY and CDR2 SVGAGI (reference sequence). This CDR3 is CASSTVAGDTGELFF. CDR3 nucleotide sequence: TGTGCCAGCAGTACCGTAGCGGGTGACACCGGGGAGCTGTTTTTT.

This clone was seen a single time. The chain recombines TRBV4-1 with TRBJ2-7, with a tentative D call TRBD1 (6 bases). The CDR3 has 14 residues. Trimming pared 0 bases from V and 2 bases from J, leaving 8 bases between. In germline, CDR1 is MGHRA, CDR2 YSYEKL. CDR3 amino acids: CASSQDRGAYEQYF. The CDR3, as DNA: TGCGCCAGCAGCCAAGACAGGGGAGCCTACGAGCAGTACTTC.

This rearrangement joins TRBV10-2 to TRBJ2-5; TRBD1 agrees at 9 bases. Germline V gene sequence: CDR1 WSHSY, CDR2 SAAADI. This CDR3 has 15 residues. The V segment lost 8 bases and the J segment 2 bases; nucleotides outside the gene matches: 9. The CDR3 coding sequence is TGCGCCAGCCTCAGAGAAGACAGGGGGCAAGAGACCCAGTACTTC. It specifies CASLREDRGQETQYF.

This CDR3 reads CASSETSEQYF. DNA of the CDR3: TGTGCCAGCAGTGAAACGAGCGAGCAGTACTTC. This chain links TRBV6-6 with TRBJ2-7, with unresolved D. The CDR3 loop spans 11 amino acids. V was shortened by 5 bases and J by 6 bases, with 8 bases between the two germline ends. The V gene's germline CDR1 is MNHNY and CDR2 SVGAGI (reference sequence).

This chain connects TRBV2 to TRBJ1-5; TRBD1 might be the D (5 bases). V gave up 9 bases and J gave up 4 bases, with 16 bases separating them. This CDR3 has 14 amino acids. Germline-derived CDR1 and CDR2 are SNHLY and FYNNEI. CDR3 DNA: TGTGCCAGGGGGACGGGTATGGGGAATCAGCCCCAGCATTTT. It encodes CARGTGMGNQPQHF.